Presented here are 23 T cell receptor beta chains from one specimen sequenced in a study of shared clonotypes between healthy human individuals. Produced via immunoSEQ multiplex PCR; TCRdb's table is partial and in-frame only. The table has 2 million to 2.5 million clones, approximately 95% seen once. The sample comprised naive CD4+ T cells from PBMCs. Subset here: CD45RA+ positively selected. The receptors derive from a man younger than 30 in good health. Some clones in this sample may be carry-over from other donors' samples.

V gene TRBV5-8 combines with J gene TRBJ2-7; maybe TRBD1 (7 bases). Germline V gene lookup returns CDR1 SGHTS and CDR2 YDEGEE. The CDR3 totals 13 residues. V was pared by 3 bases and J by 4 bases, with 11 bases between. The DNA for the CDR3 is TGTGCCAGCAGCTCAGGGGGGAGGTACGAGCAGTACTTC. Translated, it gives CASSSGGRYEQYF.

The CDR3 is CASSLVPHLRNEQFF. DNA of the CDR3: TGCGCCAGCAGCTTGGTTCCCCATCTGAGGAATGAGCAGTTCTTC. The V call is TRBV5-1, the J call TRBJ2-1, with unresolved D. This CDR3 has 15 amino acids. The V and J ends lost 0 bases and 7 bases respectively, with 14 bases between them. Per germline, CDR1 SGHRS and CDR2 YFSETQ.

The rearrangement uses TRBV7-9 and TRBJ2-7, with 9 bases that match TRBD1. From germline, CDR1 is SEHNR and CDR2 FQNEAQ (reference sequence). This CDR3 comprises 14 residues. Trimming at V came to 6 bases and at J to 4 bases, leaving 7 bases not matched to a gene. In nucleotides, the CDR3 is TGTGCCAGCAGTACCGGGACAGGGTTTTACGAGCAGTACTTC. It translates to CASSTGTGFYEQYF.

This clone was observed once. This chain joins TRBV5-1 and TRBJ2-7; TRBD1 aligns across 7 bases. The CDR3 sequence is 14 residues long. Trimming took 4 bases from V and 1 from J; bases not matched to a gene: 5. The germline gives CDR1 SGHRS, CDR2 YFSETQ. The CDR3 nucleotides are TGCGCCAGCAGCCGAACGACAGGGTCCTACGAGCAGTACTTC. Its protein is CASSRTTGSYEQYF.

CDR3 sequence (DNA): TGCGCCAGCTTTTCCGGGACTAGCGGTGTTGGGGAGCTGTTTTTT. Amino acids: CASFSGTSGVGELFF. The chain carries TRBV5-1 and TRBJ2-2; 11 bases fit TRBD2. This CDR3 contains 15 residues. Germline V CDR1 and CDR2: SGHRS, YFSETQ. J gave up 8 bases and V 7 bases, and 10 bases lay outside the gene matches.

The V gene is TRBV7-2, the J gene TRBJ1-2; 10 nucleotides match TRBD1. Trimming cost V 4 bases and J 6 bases; bases outside gene matches: 5. The germline V gene has CDR1 SGHTA and CDR2 FQGNSA. The CDR3 sequence is 14 residues long. The CDR3 sequence is CASSYRDRGHGYTF. The CDR3 bases are TGTGCCAGCAGCTACCGGGACAGGGGCCATGGCTACACCTTC.

The CDR3, as DNA: TGCGCCAGCAGCCAAGATGGGTTTGCGGGAGGTACCGGGGAGCTGTTTTTT. It translates to CASSQDGFAGGTGELFF. V is TRBV4-3 and J is TRBJ2-2; 8 bases align to TRBD2. This CDR3 is 17 amino acids long. V shed 0 bases, J shed 5 bases, and the junction held 8 bases outside the gene matches. The V gene's germline CDR1 is LGHNA and CDR2 YSLEER.

The V call is TRBV4-1, the J call TRBJ1-1; D uncertain. V was clipped by 1 base and J by 6 bases, with 21 bases between them. The V gene's germline CDR1 is MGHRA and CDR2 YSYEKL. This CDR3 is 17 amino acids long. The CDR3 reads CASSQAPQVGRKAEAFF. DNA for the CDR3: TGCGCCAGCAGCCAAGCCCCACAAGTGGGCCGAAAAGCTGAAGCTTTCTTT.

The chain couples TRBV5-1 to TRBJ2-2, with TRBD2 matching over 13 bases. CDR3 length: 16 residues. V was pared by 3 bases and J by 6 bases, with 5 bases of the junction left unmatched. Germline V lookup: CDR1 SGHRS, CDR2 YFSETQ. The CDR3: CASSSGLAGVAGELFF. In nucleotides, the CDR3 is TGCGCCAGCAGCTCAGGACTAGCGGGAGTCGCCGGGGAGCTGTTTTTT.

V is TRBV7-3 and J is TRBJ2-3, with D possibly TRBD1 on 6 matching bases. Trimming pared 5 bases from V and 1 base from J, leaving 25 bases between. Per germline, CDR1 SGHTA and CDR2 FQGTGA. The CDR3 extends over 19 amino acids. CDR3 protein: CASSPSFGLGGRGTDTQYF. CDR3 coding DNA: TGTGCCAGCAGCCCGTCTTTTGGTCTTGGGGGCCGAGGCACAGATACGCAGTATTTT.

The chain couples TRBV4-1 to TRBJ2-5; unclear D gene. The DNA end lines up better with TRBJ2-7; the J call may be wrong. The CDR3 is 18 amino acids. From germline, CDR1 is MGHRA and CDR2 YSYEKL. CDR3 bases: TGCGCCAGCAGCCAATCGGAAGACGCTTGGAACACCCACTACGAGCAGTACTTC. Protein sequence: CASSQSEDAWNTHYEQYF.

The chain combines TRBV14 with TRBJ2-1; maybe TRBD2 (6 bases). The germline V gene encodes CDR1 SGHDN and CDR2 FVKESK. The CDR3 totals 13 residues. V was clipped by 4 bases and J by 8 bases, with 12 bases between them. In nucleotides, the CDR3 is TGTGCCAGCAGCCTGCTAGCGAGAGATGAGCAGTTCTTC. This encodes CASSLLARDEQFF.

The rearrangement links TRBV12-5 to TRBJ1-1; 7 bases map to TRBD1. The CDR3 sequence is 15 residues long. The V gene end was trimmed by 2 bases and the J gene end by 1 base; junction bases not matched to a gene: 4. CDR1 and CDR2 from the germline V gene are LGHNT and FRNRAP. This CDR3 reads CASGLSTGANTEAFF. The DNA for the CDR3 is TGTGCTAGTGGTTTGTCTACAGGGGCGAACACTGAAGCTTTCTTT.

The chain uses TRBV5-5 and TRBJ1-2; 9 nucleotides agree with TRBD1. V lost 4 bases to trimming and J lost 0 bases; unmatched junction nucleotides: 4. Germline V gene data show CDR1 as SGHKS and CDR2 as YYEKEE (reference sequence). This CDR3 is 15 amino acids long. CDR3: CASSLQGAANYGYTF. CDR3 bases: TGTGCCAGCAGCCTACAGGGGGCCGCTAACTATGGCTACACCTTC. The full variable domain, completed using reference TRBV5-5 and TRBJ1-2, is DAGVTQSPTHLIKTRGQQVTLRCSPISGHKSVSWYQQVLGQGPQFIFQYYEKEERGRGNFPDRFSARQFPNYSSELNVNALLLGDSALYLCASSLQGAANYGYTFGSGTRLTVV.

DNA of the CDR3: TGTGCCAGCAGTGATCGGAGACAGGGGAAGGCAACTAATGAAAAACTGTTTTTT. Translating it yields CASSDRRQGKATNEKLFF. The rearrangement uses TRBV6-4 and TRBJ1-4; 8 bases map to TRBD1. J lost 0 bases, V lost 3 bases, and 9 bases had no gene match. Germline assignment: CDR1 MRHNA and CDR2 SNTAGT. The CDR3 loop spans 18 amino acids.

The CDR3: CAIRDSQRNTEAFF. CDR3 sequence (DNA): TGTGCCATTAGGGACAGCCAGCGGAACACTGAAGCTTTCTTT. This chain joins TRBV10-3 and TRBJ1-1, with 7 bases aligning to TRBD1. The CDR3 contains 14 residues. With V trimmed by 9 bases and J by 1 base, 8 bases remained unmatched. The germline CDR1 and CDR2 sequences are ENHRY and SYGVKD.

The sample holds one count of this clone. This rearrangement joins TRBV11-2 to TRBJ1-1; 10 bases match TRBD1. CDR3 size: 16 residues. The germline V gene encodes CDR1 SGHAT and CDR2 FQNNGV. The trim removed 2 bases at V and 5 bases at J, leaving 8 bases unmatched. The CDR3 spells CASSLKGQGRVTEAFF. As DNA, the CDR3 is TGTGCCAGCAGCTTAAAGGGACAGGGGCGAGTTACTGAAGCTTTCTTT.

CDR3 coding DNA: TGTGCCAGCAGCTTCTCCGGGACAGGGAGGAACAATGAGCAGTTCTTC. Its protein product is CASSFSGTGRNNEQFF. V gene TRBV7-9 combines with J gene TRBJ2-1; TRBD1 matches at 9 bases. The CDR3 covers 16 residues. The J segment lost 5 bases and the V segment lost 3 bases, leaving 8 bases of the junction unmatched. Per the germline V gene, CDR1 is SEHNR and CDR2 is FQNEAQ (reference sequence).

The gene calls are TRBV2 and TRBJ2-7, with D possibly being TRBD2 (6 bases). Trimming took off 3 bases at V and 1 base at J, with 13 bases between the two ends. Germline V gene sequence: CDR1 SNHLY, CDR2 FYNNEI. The CDR3 is 15 amino acids. CDR3 region: CASSDVGLSSYEQYF. DNA of the CDR3: TGTGCCAGCAGTGACGTTGGACTATCTTCCTACGAGCAGTACTTC.

The chain couples TRBV5-6 to TRBJ2-1; D unresolved. The V end was cut by 1 base, the J end by 5 bases, with 10 bases between. The CDR3 totals 14 residues. Germline V CDR1 and CDR2: SGHDT, YYEEEE. CDR3 in amino acids: CASSLNFGHNEQFF. CDR3 DNA sequence: TGTGCCAGCAGCTTGAACTTCGGTCACAATGAGCAGTTCTTC. The full variable domain, with the rest looked up from reference TRBV5-6 and TRBJ2-1, is DAGVTQSPTHLIKTRGQQVTLRCSPKSGHDTVSWYQQALGQGPQFIFQYYEEEERQRGNFPDRFSGHQFPNYSSELNVNALLLGDSALYLCASSLNFGHNEQFFGPGTRLTVL.

Concerning this clone itself: Other DNA variants within this sample encode the same CDR3. This sequence joins TRBV5-1 and TRBJ2-6, with 8 bases that match TRBD1. Trimming took 0 bases from V and 1 from J; bases not matched to a gene: 0. CDR1 is SGHRS and CDR2 is YFSETQ in the germline V gene. The CDR3 totals 16 residues. The CDR3 is CASSLDRGSGANVLTF. CDR3 sequence (DNA): TGCGCCAGCAGCTTGGACAGGGGGTCTGGGGCCAACGTCCTGACTTTC.

This clone showed up just once. V usage is TRBV7-3 and J usage is TRBJ2-3, with D possibly TRBD1 on 5 matching bases. V was shortened by 4 bases and J by 3 bases, with 11 bases between the two germline ends. Per the germline V gene, CDR1 is SGHTA and CDR2 is FQGTGA. There are 14 residues in the CDR3. This CDR3 is CASSSNKGTDTQYF. The DNA for the CDR3 is TGTGCCAGCAGCTCCAACAAGGGGACAGATACGCAGTATTTT.

This chain links TRBV5-1 with TRBJ2-2; 8 bases line up with TRBD1. V was pared by 4 bases and J by 6 bases, with 5 bases of the junction left unmatched. Germline V gives CDR1 SGHRS, CDR2 YFSETQ. The CDR3 is 14 residues long. For the CDR3, the DNA is TGCGCCAGCAGCGCAGGGGGCCGATCCGGGGAGCTGTTTTTT. Its protein is CASSAGGRSGELFF.